The clone carrying this T cell receptor beta chain was seen only a few times. It was with a sample-barcoded 5' primer and a J-beta primer mix that a second PCR of about 6 to 12 cycles was run. Via MiXCR, TCRdb re-called the 5' RACE reads, giving one row per CDR3 protein. This table has some 1.6 million distinct CDR3 sequences, 30% to 35% appearing once. The sample originates from a study of blood T cells in healthy people across ages. J was trimmed by 4 bases and V by 6 bases; bases with no gene match: 13. CDR3 size: 15 residues. Germline loops: CDR1 DFQATT, CDR2 SNEGSKA (reference sequence). The individuals who served as donors were healthy Caucasians living in Russia, aged about 6 to 100.

J is TRBJ2-7 and V is TRBV20-1; TRBD1 matches 9 bases. The clonotype originates from a woman aged 30 to 39 in good health. Sequences were obtained from blood. The CDR3 nucleotides are TGCAGTGCCAGGGGTTCGGGGACAGGGTTGTACGAGCAGTACTTC. Residues: CSARGSGTGLYEQYF.